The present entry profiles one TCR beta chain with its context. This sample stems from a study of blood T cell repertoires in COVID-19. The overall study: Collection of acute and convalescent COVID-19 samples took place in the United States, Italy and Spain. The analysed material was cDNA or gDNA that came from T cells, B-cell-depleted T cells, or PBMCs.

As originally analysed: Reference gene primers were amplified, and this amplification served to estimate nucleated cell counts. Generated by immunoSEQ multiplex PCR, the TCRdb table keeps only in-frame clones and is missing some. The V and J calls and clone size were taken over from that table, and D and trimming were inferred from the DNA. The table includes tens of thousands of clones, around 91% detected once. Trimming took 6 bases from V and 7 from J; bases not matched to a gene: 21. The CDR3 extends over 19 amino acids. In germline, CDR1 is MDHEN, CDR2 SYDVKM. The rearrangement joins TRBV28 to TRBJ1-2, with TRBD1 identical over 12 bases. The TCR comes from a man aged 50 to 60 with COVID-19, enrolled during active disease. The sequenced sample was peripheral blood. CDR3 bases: TGTGCCAGCAGCTCGACGGGGGGTTCACCGGGACAGGGGGCTCGTGGCTACACCTTC. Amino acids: CASSSTGGSPGQGARGYTF.